This TCR beta chain was captured by sequencing in a study of cytomegalovirus exposure and HLA in healthy donors. Study-level background: Of several hundred genotyped donors, 81% grouped in the Caucasian-associated ancestry cluster. Findings of the study overall: Immune exposure data for these donors was limited to CMV serostatus. A few chains tied to CMV proved CMV antigen-specific in vitro.

V was pared by 5 bases and J by 1 base, with 4 bases of the junction left unmatched. The CDR3 sequence is 14 residues long. The V gene's germline CDR1 is PRHDT and CDR2 FYEKMQ (reference sequence). Points on this clone: Antigen: not known.

Vbeta (60) and Jbeta (13) primers were used in the PCR. Assay used: immunoSEQ multiplex PCR; TCRdb lists only in-frame clones, some missing. The sample includes 150,000 to 200,000 clones, roughly 73% of them seen just once. Sample: PBMCs. The V call is TRBV13, the J call TRBJ1-1; 7 bases are a match to TRBD1. This receptor was obtained from a woman in her thirties in good health and CMV-seronegative. Here the CDR3 DNA reads TGTGCCAGCAGCCAACGGACAGGGAACACTGAAGCTTTCTTT. It codes for CASSQRTGNTEAFF.